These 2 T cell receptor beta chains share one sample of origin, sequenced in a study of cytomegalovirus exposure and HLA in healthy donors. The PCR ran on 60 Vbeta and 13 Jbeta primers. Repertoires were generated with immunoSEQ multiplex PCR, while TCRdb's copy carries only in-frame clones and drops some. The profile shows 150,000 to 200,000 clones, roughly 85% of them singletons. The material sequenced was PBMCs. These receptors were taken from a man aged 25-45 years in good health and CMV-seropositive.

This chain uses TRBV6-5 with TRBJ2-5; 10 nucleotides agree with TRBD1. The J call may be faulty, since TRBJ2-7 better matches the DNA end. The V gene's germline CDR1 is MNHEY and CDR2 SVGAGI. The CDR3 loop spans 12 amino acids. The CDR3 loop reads CATRQGAYEQYF. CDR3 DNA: TGTGCCACCCGACAGGGGGCTTACGAGCAGTACTTC.

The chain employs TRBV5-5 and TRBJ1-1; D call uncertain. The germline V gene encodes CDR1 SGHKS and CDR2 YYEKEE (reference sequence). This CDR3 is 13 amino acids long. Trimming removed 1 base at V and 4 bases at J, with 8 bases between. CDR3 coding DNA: TGTGCCAGCAGCTTGTATGCGGGCACTGAAGCTTTCTTT. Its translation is CASSLYAGTEAFF. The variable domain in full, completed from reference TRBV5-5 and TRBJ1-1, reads DAGVTQSPTHLIKTRGQQVTLRCSPISGHKSVSWYQQVLGQGPQFIFQYYEKEERGRGNFPDRFSARQFPNYSSELNVNALLLGDSALYLCASSLYAGTEAFFGQGTRLTVV.